The 17 T cell receptor beta chains given below trace back to one sample, sequenced in a study of neurological immune-mediated disorders. MiXCR was run by TCRdb on the 5' RACE reads, yielding one entry per CDR3 protein. This repertoire shows roughly 28,000 distinct CDR3 sequences, about 3.5% found once; its top ten account for 7%. Source material: PBMCs. The receptors come from a woman aged 25 to 39 with multiple sclerosis.

In this sample, this clonotype is medium-sized. This chain links TRBV5-5 with TRBJ1-1; 7 nucleotides line up with TRBD1. The germline gives CDR1 SGHKS, CDR2 YYEKEE (reference sequence). The CDR3 extends over 14 amino acids. The V segment lost 3 bases and the J segment 1 base; nucleotides outside the gene matches: 3. In nucleotides, the CDR3 is TGTGCCAGCAGCTGGACAGGAGCGAACACTGAAGCTTTCTTT. Translating gives CASSWTGANTEAFF.

Ten or more counts support this clonotype. The chain employs TRBV28 and TRBJ1-5; 9 bases line up with TRBD1. There are 14 residues in the CDR3. With V trimmed by 7 bases and J by 6 bases, 7 bases remained unmatched. CDR1 is MDHEN, CDR2 SYDVKM, per germline. CDR3: CASISGQGSQPQHF. The CDR3 nucleotides are TGTGCCAGCATCTCGGGACAGGGCAGTCAGCCCCAGCATTTT.

With regard to this clonotype: It may be a read error: a sequence one base away is much more abundant. The CDR3 loop reads CASSLWVSTDTQYF. The CDR3 coding sequence is TGCGCCAGCAGCTTGTGGGTTAGCACAGATACGCAGTATTTT. The chain joins TRBV5-1 to TRBJ2-3, with D unresolved. Germline V lookup: CDR1 SGHRS, CDR2 YFSETQ. V lost 1 base and J 0 bases, leaving 6 bases between the germline ends. The CDR3 runs 14 residues.

This clonotype was picked up many times. The J gene is TRBJ2-1, the V gene TRBV12-5, with 8 bases fitting TRBD2. Unmatched junction bases numbered 9, after V lost 2 bases and J lost 0 bases. The CDR3 is 18 residues long. Germline CDR1 is LGHNT and CDR2 is FRNRAP. The CDR3 loop reads CASGLSKTSGSSYNEQFF. DNA for the CDR3: TGTGCTAGTGGTTTGTCCAAAACTAGCGGCAGCTCCTACAATGAGCAGTTCTTC.

This clonotype was counted at least ten times. The chain joins TRBV5-1 to TRBJ2-7, with D maybe TRBD2 (6 bases). The germline V gene has CDR1 SGHRS and CDR2 YFSETQ. The CDR3 totals 14 residues. The V end was cut by 2 bases, the J end by 4 bases, with 13 bases between. CDR3 sequence reads: CASSFGGRSYEQYF. The DNA for the CDR3 is TGCGCCAGCAGCTTCGGGGGACGGTCGTACGAGCAGTACTTC.

This clonotype was detected many times. This chain connects TRBV5-6 to TRBJ1-6; D uncertain. The CDR3 has 16 residues. V was cut by 0 bases and J by 0 bases, with 7 bases left in between. The germline V gene encodes CDR1 SGHDT and CDR2 YYEEEE. In DNA, the CDR3 is TGTGCCAGCAGCTTGGCCGGTCGCTCCTATAATTCACCCCTCCACTTT. This sequence encodes CASSLAGRSYNSPLHF. Variable domain in full (rest from reference TRBV5-6 and TRBJ1-6): DAGVTQSPTHLIKTRGQQVTLRCSPKSGHDTVSWYQQALGQGPQFIFQYYEEEERQRGNFPDRFSGHQFPNYSSELNVNALLLGDSALYLCASSLAGRSYNSPLHFGNGTRLTVT.

This clonotype was found many times. The junction differs from germline at one of its ends, possibly a read error. The CDR3 DNA reads as TGCAGTGCTAGAGATTCACTTACAGGGGGCAACCAGCCCCAGAATTTT. It specifies CSARDSLTGGNQPQNF. This chain joins TRBV20-1 and TRBJ1-5, with TRBD1 matching 9 bases. The CDR3 spans 16 residues. Germline V gene sequence: CDR1 DFQATT, CDR2 SNEGSKA (reference sequence).

This clonotype was recorded at least ten times. The V gene is TRBV6-5, the J gene TRBJ2-3, with D possibly matching TRBD2 (5 bases). With 6 bases removed from V and 2 bases from J, the gap between germline ends came to 9 bases. This CDR3 has 13 amino acids. Germline V gene lookup returns CDR1 MNHEY and CDR2 SVGAGI. In DNA, the CDR3 is TGTGCCAGCAGGAGGGATTTCACAGATACGCAGTATTTT. This translates into CASRRDFTDTQYF.

This clonotype was counted ten times or more. The rearrangement joins TRBV15 to TRBJ2-4, with D uncertain. Germline values: CDR1 LNHNV, CDR2 YYDKDF (reference sequence). Trimming took 0 bases from V and 0 from J, leaving 12 bases between them. The CDR3 is 17 amino acids. The CDR3 region has the DNA TGTGCCACCAGCAGAGATGAGGAAGCCCTAGCCAAAAACATTCAGTACTTC. Its protein product is CATSRDEEALAKNIQYF.

This clonotype was observed at least ten times. The chain has TRBV20-1 and TRBJ2-3, with a tentative D call TRBD2 (7 bases). CDR1 and CDR2 (germline): DFQATT, SNEGSKA (reference sequence). Trimming left V 0 bases short and J 4 bases short, with 8 bases between. The CDR3 length is 13 residues. The CDR3 is CSARDGGPDTQYF. For the CDR3, the DNA is TGCAGTGCTAGAGACGGGGGGCCAGATACGCAGTATTTT.

This clonotype was recorded at least ten times. This sequence joins TRBV7-9 and TRBJ1-2; D perhaps matches TRBD1 (5 bases). The CDR3 covers 14 residues. V dropped 5 bases and J dropped 7 bases, with 17 bases sitting between them. Germline V gene lookup returns CDR1 SEHNR and CDR2 FQNEAQ (reference sequence). The DNA for the CDR3 is TGTGCCAGCAGCCCAGGGACTGCGGCGGGTGGCTACACCTTC. Its protein is CASSPGTAAGGYTF.

This clonotype was observed many times. CDR3 in amino acids: CASSLSGEQFF. The CDR3 DNA sequence: TGTGCCAGCAGCCTGTCGGGTGAGCAGTTCTTC. The chain employs TRBV5-6 and TRBJ2-1; D remains ambiguous. V shed 4 bases and J shed 9 bases, with 8 bases lying between them. Germline assignment: CDR1 SGHDT and CDR2 YYEEEE. The CDR3 is 11 residues long.

This clonotype has at least ten counts. The V and J genes are TRBV24-1 and TRBJ2-2, with TRBD1 matching over 8 bases. J gave up 5 bases and V 3 bases, and 10 bases lay outside the gene matches. This CDR3 has 17 residues. The germline CDR1 and CDR2 sequences are KGHDR and SFDVKD. The CDR3 sequence: CATSDPLTGEYTGELFF. The DNA of the CDR3 is TGTGCCACCAGTGATCCCCTGACAGGGGAATATACCGGGGAGCTGTTTTTT.

This clonotype was found many times. V usage is TRBV4-3 and J usage is TRBJ2-7; TRBD1 aligns across 7 bases. The ends lost 3 bases at V and 0 bases at J; junction bases unmatched: 2. Germline V gene data show CDR1 as LGHNA and CDR2 as YSLEER. CDR3 size: 14 residues. CDR3 DNA: TGCGCCAGCAGCCAGTACAGGGGCTCCTACGAGCAGTACTTC. Translating gives CASSQYRGSYEQYF.

This clonotype was counted many times. This may come from a read error, since a much larger clone is one base off. The J gene is TRBJ2-3, the V gene TRBV7-2; D remains unclear. V shed 4 bases and J shed 2 bases, with 1 base lying between them. The germline V gene has CDR1 SGHTA and CDR2 FQGNSA. This CDR3 is built from 11 residues. CDR3 loop: CASSYTDTQYF. CDR3 in DNA: TGTGCCAGCAGCTACACAGATACGCAGTATTTT.

At least ten counts were recorded for this clonotype. The chain links TRBV20-1 to TRBJ2-5; D possibly corresponds to TRBD1 (6 bases). Per the germline V gene, CDR1 is DFQATT and CDR2 is SNEGSKA (reference sequence). The length of the CDR3 is 12 residues. V was pared by 3 bases and J by 5 bases, with 10 bases between. The CDR3 DNA reads TGCAGTGCTAGGGGGGCGCCGGAGACCCAGTACTTC. Encoded protein: CSARGAPETQYF.

This clonotype is deemed medium-sized (0.01 to 0.1%). CDR3 sequence: CASSQRTGRTYEQYF. The DNA of the CDR3 is TGTGCCAGCAGCCAACGGACAGGGCGAACCTACGAGCAGTACTTC. The V gene is TRBV4-2, the J gene TRBJ2-7; 8 nucleotides agree with TRBD1. The V and J ends lost 2 bases and 2 bases, in that order; junction bases with no gene match: 5. Germline V gene sequence: CDR1 LGHNA, CDR2 YNFKEQ. There are 15 residues in the CDR3.